The sequence of this T cell receptor beta chain was determined in a study of beta chain features in type 1 diabetes. Study-level results: Comparison showed that naive, central memory and Treg TCRB repertoires appeared more similar among patients than among healthy donors.

Via the markers CD45RO/CCR7/CD25/CD127/CD95/CD27, stem cell-like memory, regulatory, central memory and naive CD4+ cells were sorted. Comment on this clone: Antigen specificity is unknown.

Since all of the isolated RNA was reverse transcribed, expressed TCRB transcripts were what got sequenced. About 3.7 million reads on average were seen across naive, central memory and regulatory T cell samples. Produced via immunoSEQ multiplex PCR; TCRdb's table is partial and in-frame only. The table lists some 160,000 clones, approximately 8.4% of them singletons. Trimming pared 4 bases from V and 2 bases from J, leaving 14 bases between. CDR1 and CDR2 from the germline V gene are MNHEY and SMNVEV (reference sequence). The CDR3 has 15 residues. Input material: central memory CD4+ T cells from blood. The receptor's source is a woman between 18 and 29 years old in good health. This sequence joins TRBV27 and TRBJ2-5, with D tentatively TRBD1 (8 bases). The CDR3 sequence is CASSSGQGGQETQYF. DNA for the CDR3: TGTGCCAGCAGTTCCGGACAGGGAGGGCAAGAGACCCAGTACTTC.